The 32 T cell receptor beta chains presented below share a single source sample, sequenced in a study of T cell clonotyping in hematopoietic cell transplantation. Produced via immunoSEQ multiplex PCR; TCRdb's table is partial and in-frame only. The data contain 9,000 or so clones, roughly 85% of them singletons. Specimen: peripheral blood mononuclear cells, collected 180 days after allogeneic stem cell transplant. The receptors originated from a female patient aged 45 to 65 who had an allogeneic stem cell transplant from a related donor, so the T cells may come from the graft donor. Some clones in this sample may be carry-over from other donors' samples.

The chain employs TRBV7-9 and TRBJ1-2; a weak D match, TRBD1 (5 bases). V was pared by 5 bases and J by 4 bases, with 11 bases between. The CDR3 is made up of 13 amino acids. The germline gives CDR1 SEHNR, CDR2 FQNEAQ (reference sequence). The CDR3 region has the DNA TGTGCCAGCAGCCCCGGGGGATTCTATGGCTACACCTTC. Its translation is CASSPGGFYGYTF.

The V gene is TRBV28, the J gene TRBJ1-2; no reliable D call. CDR1 and CDR2 (germline): MDHEN, SYDVKM. V was clipped by 8 bases and J by 8 bases, with 18 bases between them. This CDR3 contains 13 residues. This chain's CDR3 is CASGFGDIDGYTF. Written as DNA, the CDR3 is TGTGCCAGCGGCTTCGGAGACATTGACGGCTACACCTTC.

The chain has TRBV29-1 and TRBJ2-7; D call uncertain. V was clipped by 4 bases and J by 3 bases, with 7 bases between them. CDR3 length equals 11 residues. Germline CDR1 reads SQVTM; CDR2 reads ANQGSEA. DNA of the CDR3: TGCAGCGTTGCCAGCTACTACGAGCAGTACTTC. Its protein is CSVASYYEQYF.

The gene calls are TRBV27 and TRBJ2-3, with D perhaps TRBD1 (7 bases). This CDR3 has 13 residues. Germline-derived CDR1 and CDR2 are MNHEY and SMNVEV (reference sequence). The V end lost 4 bases, the J end lost 6 bases, and 11 bases lay between the germline ends. The chain's CDR3 is CASSSQGGDTQYF. DNA for the CDR3: TGTGCCAGCAGTTCCCAGGGGGGCGATACGCAGTATTTT.

J is TRBJ2-7 and V is TRBV5-6, with TRBD1 as a possible D gene (6 bases). Per germline, CDR1 SGHDT and CDR2 YYEEEE. V dropped 1 base and J dropped 0 bases, with 11 bases sitting between them. The CDR3 has 15 residues. The CDR3 loop reads CASSLWTAPSYEQYF. The CDR3 DNA sequence: TGTGCCAGCAGCTTGTGGACAGCCCCCTCCTACGAGCAGTACTTC. Drawing the rest from reference TRBV5-6 and TRBJ2-7, the complete variable domain is DAGVTQSPTHLIKTRGQQVTLRCSPKSGHDTVSWYQQALGQGPQFIFQYYEEEERQRGNFPDRFSGHQFPNYSSELNVNALLLGDSALYLCASSLWTAPSYEQYFGPGTRLTVT.

The genes are TRBV7-2 and TRBJ2-7; 7 positions agree with TRBD2. The CDR3 is 18 amino acids. The V segment lost 2 bases and the J segment 0 bases; nucleotides outside the gene matches: 13. Per germline, CDR1 SGHTA and CDR2 FQGNSA. The CDR3 spells CASSLPLDGRESSYEQYF. CDR3 sequence (DNA): TGTGCCAGCAGCTTACCTCTGGACGGGCGGGAGAGCTCCTACGAGCAGTACTTC.

CDR3 coding DNA: TGCGCCAGCAGCTCGCAGGGACAGGGTCCCGCCAGCGAGCAGTACTTC. Amino acid sequence: CASSSQGQGPASEQYF. The gene calls are TRBV5-1 and TRBJ2-7; 9 bases are a match to TRBD1. The CDR3 has 16 amino acids. V shed 3 bases, J shed 6 bases, and the junction held 13 bases outside the gene matches. The germline V gene encodes CDR1 SGHRS and CDR2 YFSETQ.

The chain uses TRBV30 and TRBJ2-3, with D possibly TRBD1 on 5 matching bases. Germline V CDR1 and CDR2: GTSNPN, SVGIG (reference sequence). The V end lost 5 bases, the J end lost 5 bases, and 5 bases lay between the germline ends. This CDR3 region has 10 residues. The CDR3 DNA follows: TGTGCCTGGGGACAAGATACGCAGTATTTT. It yields the protein CAWGQDTQYF.

The chain joins TRBV27 to TRBJ2-3; D could derive from TRBD1 or TRBD2 (5 bases each). CDR1 and CDR2 (germline): MNHEY, SMNVEV (reference sequence). V was trimmed by 9 bases and J by 2 bases, leaving 15 bases between them. This CDR3 is built from 14 residues. The CDR3 nucleotides read TGTGCCAGATGGGGGTCCACACACACAGATACGCAGTATTTT. This sequence encodes CARWGSTHTDTQYF.

The table lists this clone with a count of one. This chain joins TRBV6-5 and TRBJ1-2, with D possibly TRBD1 on 5 matching bases. V gave up 4 bases and J gave up 8 bases, with 8 bases separating them. The CDR3 has 11 amino acids. From germline, CDR1 is MNHEY and CDR2 SVGAGI. The CDR3 region has the DNA TGTGCCAGCAGTTGGGGCGGAGGCTACACCTTC. This encodes CASSWGGGYTF.

This clone was counted between two and nine times. The chain's CDR3 is CASSLQGRNTEAFF. In DNA form, the CDR3 reads TGCGCCAGCAGCTTACAGGGGCGAAACACTGAAGCTTTCTTT. J is TRBJ1-1 and V is TRBV5-1; the match to TRBD1 covers 7 bases. The CDR3 runs to 14 residues. V gave up 2 bases and J gave up 2 bases; unmatched junction bases: 3. Germline CDR1 SGHRS, CDR2 YFSETQ.

The chain joins TRBV2 to TRBJ1-4; TRBD1 might be the D (5 bases). The CDR3 is 13 amino acids. Trimming stripped 5 bases from V and 7 bases from J, with 11 bases between. Germline loops: CDR1 SNHLY, CDR2 FYNNEI. The CDR3 here is CASSSGAVEKLFF. CDR3 sequence (DNA): TGTGCCAGCAGTTCTGGGGCTGTTGAAAAACTGTTTTTT.

The rearrangement uses TRBV5-1 and TRBJ2-5; no definite D call. Germline-derived CDR1 and CDR2 are SGHRS and YFSETQ. The CDR3 length is 13 residues. The V gene lost 0 bases and the J gene lost 4 bases, with 7 bases spanning the gap. The CDR3 here is CASSLAGRETQYF. The CDR3 DNA is TGCGCCAGCAGCTTGGCCGGCCGAGAGACCCAGTACTTC.

The rearrangement uses TRBV4-3 and TRBJ2-1; D perhaps matches TRBD1 (5 bases). The CDR3 is made up of 17 amino acids. V was pared by 3 bases and J by 5 bases, with 20 bases between. Germline V gene data show CDR1 as LGHNA and CDR2 as YSLEER. In DNA, the CDR3 is TGCGCCAGCAGCCAGGGTCCGGGTAAGGGGTTTGACAATGAGCAGTTCTTC. This translates into CASSQGPGKGFDNEQFF.

The CDR3 region is CASSLIRGAKNIQYF. DNA for the CDR3: TGTGCCAGCAGCCTGATTCGAGGGGCCAAAAACATTCAGTACTTC. The chain has TRBV27 and TRBJ2-4; possible D gene TRBD2, 5 bases. The V gene's germline CDR1 is MNHEY and CDR2 SMNVEV (reference sequence). The CDR3 is 15 residues long. V gave up 6 bases and J gave up 1 base, with 13 bases separating them.

The chain links TRBV19 to TRBJ2-7; D tentatively fits TRBD1 or TRBD2 (5 bases each). Germline CDR1 and CDR2: LNHDA and SQIVND (reference sequence). The CDR3 is 15 amino acids. V was pared by 5 bases and J by 5 bases, with 19 bases between. CDR3 DNA: TGTGCCAGTAGTGAGCCGGGACCCAGAACTGACGAGCAGTACTTC. Translating it yields CASSEPGPRTDEQYF.

This chain joins TRBV4-3 and TRBJ2-1; 7 bases agree with TRBD2. Looked up from germline, CDR1 is LGHNA and CDR2 is YSLEER. V was pared by 0 bases and J by 9 bases, with 5 bases of the junction left unmatched. The CDR3 has 14 residues. CDR3 in amino acids: CASSQEGRDGEQFF. The CDR3 DNA reads TGCGCCAGCAGCCAAGAAGGGAGGGACGGTGAGCAGTTCTTC.

The rearrangement joins TRBV6-1 to TRBJ2-7; D is perhaps TRBD1 or TRBD2 (5 bases each). The germline V gene encodes CDR1 MNHNS and CDR2 SASEGT. This CDR3 contains 15 residues. V shed 2 bases and J shed 2 bases, with 13 bases lying between them. CDR3 in DNA: TGTGCCAGCAGTGAACTGGGGCAGGGACCCTACGAGCAGTACTTC. This sequence encodes CASSELGQGPYEQYF.

The chain links TRBV4-3 to TRBJ2-3; 9 bases are shared with TRBD2. CDR1 and CDR2 from the germline V gene are LGHNA and YSLEER. The CDR3 is made up of 17 amino acids. V lost 4 bases to trimming and J lost 0 bases; unmatched junction nucleotides: 8. CDR3 sequence: CASSLPRLAGSTDTQYF. The CDR3 DNA follows: TGCGCCAGCAGCCTCCCCCGGCTAGCGGGGAGCACAGATACGCAGTATTTT.

Of note for this clone: Germline and junction disagree at one end, which may indicate a read error. The rearrangement joins TRBV9 to TRBJ1-1, with no clear D. The germline CDR1 and CDR2 sequences are SGDLS and YYNGEE. The CDR3 extends over 8 amino acids. CDR3 sequence reads: CASSPGSF. Written as DNA, the CDR3 is TGTGCCAGCAGTCCGGGGTCTTTT.

The genes are TRBV29-1 and TRBJ2-3; D may be TRBD2 (6 bases). This CDR3 is built from 14 residues. Germline CDR1 and CDR2: SQVTM and ANQGSEA. Trimming left V 8 bases short and J 6 bases short, with 21 bases between. The CDR3: CSTRTGRLVDTQYF. In DNA, the CDR3 is TGCAGCACGCGAACGGGGAGGCTTGTGGATACGCAGTATTTT.

The chain carries TRBV11-2 and TRBJ1-4, with TRBD1 matching 7 bases. CDR1 and CDR2 from the germline V gene are SGHAT and FQNNGV. The CDR3 contains 15 residues. V was pared by 5 bases and J by 5 bases, with 8 bases of the junction left unmatched. CDR3 DNA: TGTGCCAGCAGCAACTGGGACAGTAGAAATGAAAAACTGTTTTTT. Translation: CASSNWDSRNEKLFF.

The chain recombines TRBV30 with TRBJ1-2, with D possibly matching TRBD1 (5 bases). The V and J ends lost 1 base and 7 bases respectively, with 13 bases between them. Germline assignment: CDR1 GTSNPN and CDR2 SVGIG (reference sequence). The CDR3 length is 13 residues. The DNA of the CDR3 is TGTGCCTGGAGTGATAGGGGAAGGGGTGGCTACACCTTC. Residues: CAWSDRGRGGYTF.

This chain uses TRBV2 with TRBJ1-3, with TRBD1 identical over 7 bases. CDR1 is SNHLY and CDR2 is FYNNEI in the germline V gene. After removal of 7 bases from V and 3 bases from J, the junction contained 9 bases not matched to a gene. This CDR3 contains 15 residues. In nucleotides, the CDR3 is TGTGCCAGCACCCGAGGGGGGGACAGTGGAAACACCATATATTTT. Translating gives CASTRGGDSGNTIYF.

The V call is TRBV5-1, the J call TRBJ1-2; no clear D gene. Germline lookup yields CDR1 SGHRS and CDR2 YFSETQ. V was shortened by 4 bases and J by 4 bases, with 17 bases between the two germline ends. CDR3 length: 15 amino acids. CDR3: CASSPQSSVVYGYTF. CDR3 DNA: TGCGCCAGCAGCCCTCAAAGCTCGGTCGTCTATGGCTACACCTTC. Together with reference TRBV5-1 and TRBJ1-2, the CDR3 gives the full variable domain: KAGVTQTPRYLIKTRGQQVTLSCSPISGHRSVSWYQQTPGQGLQFLFEYFSETQRNKGNFPGRFSGRQFSNSRSEMNVSTLELGDSALYLCASSPQSSVVYGYTFGSGTRLTVV.

The CDR3 spells CASSQRTPNYGYTF. CDR3 bases: TGTGCCAGCAGCCAACGGACACCTAACTATGGCTACACCTTC. The V and J genes are TRBV14 and TRBJ1-2, with TRBD1 as a possible D gene (5 bases). V lost 2 bases to trimming and J lost 0 bases, with 7 bases between them. The CDR3 has 14 residues. Germline CDR1 and CDR2: SGHDN and FVKESK.

The chain has TRBV4-1 and TRBJ1-2, with a tentative D call TRBD1 (5 bases). CDR1 and CDR2 from the germline V gene are MGHRA and YSYEKL. The CDR3 spans 16 residues. The ends were cut back, 0 bases at V and 4 bases at J, with 15 bases in the middle. Written as DNA, the CDR3 is TGCGCCAGCAGCCAAGAAAAAGGGGTCCCCAGCTATGGCTACACCTTC. This codes for CASSQEKGVPSYGYTF.

The V and J genes are TRBV4-3 and TRBJ1-1; D not resolved. The ends were cut back, 1 base at V and 2 bases at J, with 14 bases in the middle. Germline values: CDR1 LGHNA, CDR2 YSLEER. The CDR3 spans 16 residues. In DNA form, the CDR3 reads TGCGCCAGCAGCCAAGTAAGGACTAACATTAACACTGAAGCTTTCTTT. It codes for CASSQVRTNINTEAFF.

The chain recombines TRBV7-2 with TRBJ1-1; D gene ambiguous. Trimming took off 2 bases at V and 0 bases at J, with 10 bases between the two ends. The CDR3 extends over 15 amino acids. Germline-derived CDR1 and CDR2 are SGHTA and FQGNSA. CDR3 bases: TGTGCCAGCAGCTTATCACGCACCATGAACACTGAAGCTTTCTTT. This translates into CASSLSRTMNTEAFF.

V and J are TRBV25-1 and TRBJ2-1; D is undetermined. There are 13 residues in the CDR3. V gave up 2 bases and J gave up 4 bases, with 6 bases separating them. Germline CDR1 and CDR2: MGHDK and SYGVNS. This CDR3 reads CASSEDSYNEQFF. CDR3 DNA: TGTGCCAGCAGTGAAGATTCTTACAATGAGCAGTTCTTC.

J is TRBJ1-6 and V is TRBV6-5; no firm D call. Trimming removed 3 bases at V and 8 bases at J, with 14 bases between. The CDR3 has 15 residues. Germline CDR1 and CDR2: MNHEY and SVGAGI. The CDR3 region is CASSYSAGSDSPLHF. The CDR3 coding sequence is TGTGCCAGCAGTTATTCGGCAGGCTCTGATTCACCCCTCCACTTT.

This chain uses TRBV7-2 with TRBJ2-3; TRBD1 matches at 8 bases. Germline loops: CDR1 SGHTA, CDR2 FQGNSA. The CDR3 sequence is 16 residues long. V gave up 6 bases and J gave up 2 bases; unmatched junction bases: 10. The CDR3 reads CASSHLAGQVTDTQYF. CDR3 bases: TGTGCCAGCAGTCACCTCGCGGGACAGGTCACAGATACGCAGTATTTT.